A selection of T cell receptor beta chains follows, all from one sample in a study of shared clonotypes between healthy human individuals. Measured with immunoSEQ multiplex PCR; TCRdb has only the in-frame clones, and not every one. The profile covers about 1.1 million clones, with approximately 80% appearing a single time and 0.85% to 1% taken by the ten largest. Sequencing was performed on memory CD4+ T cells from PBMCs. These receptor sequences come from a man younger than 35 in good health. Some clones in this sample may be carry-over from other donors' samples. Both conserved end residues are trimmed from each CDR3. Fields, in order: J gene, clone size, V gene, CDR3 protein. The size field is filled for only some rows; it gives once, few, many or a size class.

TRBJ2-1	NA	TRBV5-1	ASSLYQREWDEQF
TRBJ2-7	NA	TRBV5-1	ASSYNGPSFYEQY
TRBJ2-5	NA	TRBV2	ASSALGFGSGETQY
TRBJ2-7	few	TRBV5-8	ASSSPGQGSTYEQY
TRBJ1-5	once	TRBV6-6	ASSYSLNQPQH
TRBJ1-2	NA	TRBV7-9	ASSPEGAIGYT
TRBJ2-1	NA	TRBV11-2	ASSRLGGRSYNEQF
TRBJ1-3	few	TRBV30	AWSKQRGNTIY
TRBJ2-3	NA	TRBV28	ATGTSGARDTQY
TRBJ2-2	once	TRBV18	ASSPRQGRTGELF
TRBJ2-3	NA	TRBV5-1	ASSSGTSGYSTDTQY
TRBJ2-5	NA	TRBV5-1	ASSLEYTGLKETQY
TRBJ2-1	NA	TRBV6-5	ASSYRRGLANEQF
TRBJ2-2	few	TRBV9	ASSVVGGRRTGELF
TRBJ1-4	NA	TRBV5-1	ASSLGTGLSTNEKLF
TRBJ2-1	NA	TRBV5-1	ASSVYYGYNEQF
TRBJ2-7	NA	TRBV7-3	ASSLTGGFIYEQY
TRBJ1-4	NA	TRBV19	ASSFRQGGPATNEKLF
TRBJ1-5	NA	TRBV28	ASSPHLGEVNQPQH